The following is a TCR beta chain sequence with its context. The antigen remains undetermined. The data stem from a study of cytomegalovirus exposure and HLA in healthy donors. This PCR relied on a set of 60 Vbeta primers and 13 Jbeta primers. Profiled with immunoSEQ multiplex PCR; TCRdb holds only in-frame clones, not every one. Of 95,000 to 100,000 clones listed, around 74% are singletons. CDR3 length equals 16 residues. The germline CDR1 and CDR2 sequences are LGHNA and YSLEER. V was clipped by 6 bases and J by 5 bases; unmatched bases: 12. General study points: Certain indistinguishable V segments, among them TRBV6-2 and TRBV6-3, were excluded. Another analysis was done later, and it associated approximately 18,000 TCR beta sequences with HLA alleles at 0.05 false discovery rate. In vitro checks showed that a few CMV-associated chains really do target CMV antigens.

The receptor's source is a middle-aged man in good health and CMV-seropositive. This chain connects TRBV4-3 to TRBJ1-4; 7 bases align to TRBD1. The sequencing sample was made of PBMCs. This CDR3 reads CASSRTRDSRNEKLFF. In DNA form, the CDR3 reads TGCGCCAGCAGTAGGACCCGGGACAGCCGAAATGAAAAACTGTTTTTT.